The subject of this entry is one T cell receptor (beta chain). Produced via immunoSEQ multiplex PCR; TCRdb's table is partial and in-frame only. The sample carries 120,000 or so clones, 80% to 85% recorded once. This entry comes from a study of blood T cell repertoires in COVID-19. Specimen: peripheral blood. This sequence was found in a woman aged 50 to 60 with acute or convalescent COVID-19.

CDR3 residues: CSVGGAGLDTQYF. CDR3 nucleotide sequence: TGCAGCGTCGGGGGGGCCGGTCTCGATACGCAGTATTTT. The V gene is TRBV29-1, the J gene TRBJ2-3; 8 nucleotides align to TRBD2. Trimming took 6 bases from V and 6 from J; bases not matched to a gene: 8. Germline loops: CDR1 SQVTM, CDR2 ANQGSEA. This CDR3 has 13 residues.